The 13 T cell receptor beta chains below all came from one sample that was sequenced in a study of blood T cell repertoires in COVID-19. Libraries were prepared by immunoSEQ multiplex PCR; TCRdb keeps only in-frame clonotypes and omits some of them. The sample lists 40,000 to 45,000 clones, approximately 91% occurring once. The specimen sequenced was peripheral blood. The origin of the receptors is a man in his fifties with active COVID-19.

This chain uses TRBV4-3 with TRBJ1-1, with D possibly matching TRBD1 (5 bases). Germline V gene sequence: CDR1 LGHNA, CDR2 YSLEER. Between the trimmed V and J ends, which lost 4 bases and 1 base, there was a span of 13 bases. This CDR3 is built from 15 residues. CDR3 sequence: CASSPQGVRNTEAFF. The CDR3 nucleotides are TGCGCCAGCAGCCCCCAAGGGGTCAGGAACACTGAAGCTTTCTTT.

The chain recombines TRBV4-3 with TRBJ2-2; 7 positions agree with TRBD2. With V trimmed by 1 base and J by 5 bases, 7 bases remained unmatched. Germline CDR1 and CDR2: LGHNA and YSLEER. The CDR3 spans 16 residues. The chain's CDR3 is CASSQGGTGGTGELFF. Written as DNA, the CDR3 is TGCGCCAGCAGCCAAGGGGGGACGGGAGGTACCGGGGAGCTGTTTTTT.

The rearrangement uses TRBV10-2 and TRBJ2-7, with 13 positions matching TRBD2. With V trimmed by 3 bases and J by 6 bases, 5 bases remained unmatched. Germline V lookup: CDR1 WSHSY, CDR2 SAAADI. This CDR3 contains 15 residues. CDR3 DNA: TGCGCCAGCAGTGAAGGACTAGCGGGAGATTTCGAGCAGTACTTC. Its protein is CASSEGLAGDFEQYF.

V and J are TRBV6-4 and TRBJ2-3, with 12 bases aligning to TRBD2. Trimming took 8 bases from V and 3 from J; bases not matched to a gene: 3. In germline, CDR1 is MRHNA, CDR2 SNTAGT. The CDR3 totals 14 residues. For the CDR3, the DNA is TGTGCCAGCCGACTAGCGGGAGATACAGATACGCAGTATTTT. Translated: CASRLAGDTDTQYF.

CDR3 in DNA: TGTGCCAGCAGTTGGTCAACGAGCTACGAGCAGTACTTC. Translating gives CASSWSTSYEQYF. The chain employs TRBV28 and TRBJ2-7, with no clear D. The V gene lost 4 bases and the J gene lost 3 bases, with 10 bases spanning the gap. This CDR3 contains 13 residues. CDR1 is MDHEN and CDR2 is SYDVKM in the germline V gene.

CDR3 DNA sequence: TGTGCCAGCAGTTTATCCCAGACAGGGAACTATGGCTACACCTTC. This encodes CASSLSQTGNYGYTF. The chain links TRBV28 to TRBJ1-2, with 7 bases identical to TRBD1. This CDR3 spans 15 amino acids. Unmatched junction bases numbered 4, after V lost 1 base and J lost 2 bases. CDR1 and CDR2 (germline): MDHEN, SYDVKM.

The genes are TRBV29-1 and TRBJ2-7, with D possibly being TRBD1 (5 bases). The ends were cut back, 7 bases at V and 2 bases at J, with 12 bases in the middle. Germline-derived CDR1 and CDR2 are SQVTM and ANQGSEA. The CDR3 contains 12 residues. CDR3 DNA sequence: TGCAGCGCCAAAGACAGCCCCTACGAGCAGTACTTC. The encoded protein is CSAKDSPYEQYF.

Concerning this clone itself: The junction and the germline gene differ at one end; a read error may be behind it. V is TRBV6-2 or TRBV6-3 and J is TRBJ2-7, with D possibly matching TRBD2 (5 bases). Germline CDR1 reads MNHEY; CDR2 reads SVGEGT. This CDR3 comprises 10 residues. The CDR3: CASSSGEPYF. In nucleotides, the CDR3 is TGTGCCAGCAGTTCCGGGGAGCCGTACTTC.

The chain couples TRBV6-2 or TRBV6-3 to TRBJ2-7; 7 nucleotides line up with TRBD1. CDR3 length: 15 residues. Germline values: CDR1 MNHEY, CDR2 SVGEGT. The V and J ends lost 2 bases and 6 bases, in that order; junction bases with no gene match: 10. The CDR3 nucleotides are TGTGCCAGCAGTTACCGGGACAGCTATCGAGGCGAGCAGTACTTC. Protein sequence: CASSYRDSYRGEQYF.

This sequence joins TRBV7-2 and TRBJ2-1; 9 positions match TRBD1. The CDR3 has 14 amino acids. The trim removed 3 bases at V and 7 bases at J, leaving 4 bases unmatched. Looked up from germline, CDR1 is SGHTA and CDR2 is FQGNSA. CDR3 loop: CASSLGTGRNEQFF. The CDR3 DNA reads TGTGCCAGCAGCTTGGGGACAGGGAGGAATGAGCAGTTCTTC.

The J gene is TRBJ2-7, the V gene TRBV14, with TRBD2 matching over 10 bases. Germline loops: CDR1 SGHDN, CDR2 FVKESK. J lost 7 bases, V lost 5 bases, and 11 bases had no gene match. The CDR3 is 15 residues long. For the CDR3, the DNA is TGTGCCAGCAGCGCGCTAGCGGGAGTCGTGAGAGAGCAGTACTTC. This translates into CASSALAGVVREQYF.

The genes are TRBV28 and TRBJ1-5; 9 nucleotides line up with TRBD1. Trimming took 10 bases from V and 5 from J; bases not matched to a gene: 9. CDR3 size: 14 residues. CDR1 MDHEN and CDR2 SYDVKM come from the germline V gene. In DNA form, the CDR3 reads TGTGCCACGACCTCGACAGGGGGATATCAGCCCCAGCATTTT. It encodes CATTSTGGYQPQHF. Looking up the rest from reference TRBV28 and TRBJ1-5 gives the full variable domain: DVKVTQSSRYLVKRTGEKVFLECVQDMDHENMFWYRQDPGLGLRLIYFSYDVKMKEKGDIPEGYSVSREKKERFSLILESASTNQTSMYLCATTSTGGYQPQHFGDGTRLSIL.

This chain joins TRBV7-9 and TRBJ2-7; possible D gene TRBD2, 5 bases. Trimming removed 5 bases at V and 1 base at J, with 12 bases between. The CDR3 extends over 14 amino acids. Germline loops: CDR1 SEHNR, CDR2 FQNEAQ (reference sequence). CDR3 loop: CASSPGMISYEQYF. CDR3 DNA: TGTGCCAGCAGCCCGGGGATGATATCCTACGAGCAGTACTTC.